The entry that follows covers one T cell receptor beta chain sequence. Its antigen is as yet unknown. General observations from the study: Tumor-infiltrating Treg TCR alpha and beta sequences overlapped most with tumor naive CD4+ T cells, then blood naive. Tumor memory CD4+ T cell TCR gene usage was found to cluster with blood and lymph node memory CD4+ cells and with lymph node naive CD4+ cells.

The V end lost 5 bases, the J end lost 1 base, and 11 bases lay between the germline ends. CDR3 length: 14 residues. The TRBV12-4/TRBJ1-2 clonotypes were amplified using barcode primers with ligated adaptors. TCRdb re-called the multiplex PCR reads through MiXCR, storing one row per CDR3 protein. The sample has 700 to 850 distinct CDR3 sequences, over 25% seen once; the top ten hold 18%. This receptor was identified in a female donor with breast cancer. Material for sequencing was memory CD4+ T cells sorted from blood. Stated subset: memory CD4+ T cells, CD4+CD45RO+CD25-. V is TRBV12-3 or TRBV12-4 and J is TRBJ1-2; D is ambiguous. CDR3 residues: CASSPVRNNYGYTF. The CDR3 DNA follows: TGTGCCAGCAGTCCCGTGCGGAATAACTATGGCTACACCTTC.